One sample yielded the 15 T cell receptor beta chains listed below, sequenced in a study of post-analysis software for immune sequencing data. Findings and caveats of the study: The five TRBV segments detected at higher frequency in patients than in controls included TRBV5-6, TRBV5-1 and TRBV20-1.

TCR beta cDNA libraries included unique molecular identifiers. MiXCR, run by TCRdb on the PCR reads, gives a single entry per CDR3 protein. The table lists roughly 400,000 distinct CDR3 sequences, less than 40% of them singletons. Their antigens are not known. Sequencing was performed on blood. The receptors shown here come from a girl aged 2 to 10 with multiple sclerosis.

This clonotype was seen only once. The V and J genes are TRBV28 and TRBJ1-1; D not resolved. Trimming cost V 10 bases and J 3 bases, with 9 bases left between them. The germline CDR1 and CDR2 sequences are MDHEN and SYDVKM. The CDR3 is made up of 11 amino acids. The CDR3 sequence: CATRLYTEAFF. The CDR3 bases are TGTGCCACCAGGCTCTACACTGAAGCTTTCTTT. The complete variable domain, with remaining parts taken from reference TRBV28 and TRBJ1-1, reads DVKVTQSSRYLVKRTGEKVFLECVQDMDHENMFWYRQDPGLGLRLIYFSYDVKMKEKGDIPEGYSVSREKKERFSLILESASTNQTSMYLCATRLYTEAFFGQGTRLTVV.

This clonotype was seen more than once but under ten times. The chain joins TRBV10-3 to TRBJ1-2, with 8 bases identical to TRBD1. Per germline, CDR1 ENHRY and CDR2 SYGVKD. There are 12 residues in the CDR3. The CDR3 DNA reads as TGTACCACCCTTACAGGGGGCTATGGCTACACCTTC. Protein product: CTTLTGGYGYTF.

The J gene is TRBJ2-5, the V gene TRBV20-1; 12 bases align to TRBD2. This CDR3 spans 14 amino acids. Trimming cost V 5 bases and J 2 bases; bases outside gene matches: 3. CDR1 DFQATT and CDR2 SNEGSKA come from the germline V gene (reference sequence). For the CDR3, the DNA is TGCAGTGCTGGCGGACTAGCGGGGCAAGAGACCCAGTACTTC. Its protein product is CSAGGLAGQETQYF.

The chain links TRBV7-8 to TRBJ1-2, with D maybe TRBD1 (5 bases). The CDR3 has 15 residues. CDR1 is SGHVS, CDR2 FQNEAQ, per germline. Trimming took 1 base from V and 2 from J, leaving 11 bases between them. The CDR3 here is CASSLEGLLNYGYTF. CDR3 coding DNA: TGTGCCAGCAGCTTAGAGGGACTACTCAACTATGGCTACACCTTC.

The CDR3 reads CASSDEMRGLAGSGTDTQYF. In DNA, the CDR3 is TGTGCCAGCAGCGATGAAATGAGAGGACTAGCGGGCAGTGGCACAGATACGCAGTATTTT. The chain has TRBV7-8 and TRBJ2-3; 11 bases are a match to TRBD2. After removal of 5 bases from V and 1 base from J, the junction contained 17 bases not matched to a gene. The CDR3 extends over 20 amino acids. The V gene's germline CDR1 is SGHVS and CDR2 FQNEAQ.

This chain links TRBV20-1 with TRBJ2-3; 12 bases agree with TRBD2. With 7 bases clipped from V and 2 bases from J, the junction kept 16 bases outside the gene matches. Germline CDR1 reads DFQATT; CDR2 reads SNEGSKA (reference sequence). The CDR3 contains 18 residues. Here the CDR3 reads CSVQTSGSPKLFTDTQYF. The CDR3 nucleotides are TGCAGTGTTCAGACTAGCGGGAGTCCTAAACTCTTCACAGATACGCAGTATTTT.

With regard to this clonotype: A read error may explain this, as a much larger clone is one base away. The gene calls are TRBV5-1 and TRBJ2-5; D unclear. Trimming took 3 bases from V and 0 from J, leaving 3 bases between them. Germline V gene data show CDR1 as SGHRS and CDR2 as YFSETQ. This CDR3 spans 12 amino acids. The CDR3 region has the DNA TGCGCCAGCAGCTGGTACCAAGAGACCCAGTACTTC. It is translated as CASSWYQETQYF.

This clonotype has more than one count but fewer than ten. The V gene is TRBV29-1, the J gene TRBJ2-3, with 8 bases identical to TRBD2. This CDR3 contains 15 residues. The junction had 11 bases not matched to a gene; V was cut back by 7 bases and J by 2 bases. Germline loops: CDR1 SQVTM, CDR2 ANQGSEA. The CDR3 region is CSAGLTGGITDTQYF. The CDR3 nucleotides are TGCAGCGCTGGGTTAACGGGAGGGATCACAGATACGCAGTATTTT.

The gene calls are TRBV10-3 and TRBJ2-5; weak D call: TRBD1 (6 bases). TRBJ2-7 matches the DNA end more closely, so the J call is doubtful. From germline, CDR1 is ENHRY and CDR2 SYGVKD. The CDR3 covers 13 residues. CDR3 sequence: CAIRGPGDYEQYF. For the CDR3, the DNA is TGTGCCATCAGGGGACCAGGGGACTACGAGCAGTACTTC.

This sequence joins TRBV12-3 or TRBV12-4 and TRBJ2-5; TRBD1 is a possible D gene (6 bases). V gave up 6 bases and J gave up 2 bases, with 13 bases separating them. The CDR3 loop spans 14 amino acids. This chain's CDR3 is CASSQDSMQETQYF. CDR3 in DNA: TGTGCCAGCAGCCAGGACAGCATGCAAGAGACCCAGTACTTC.

The chain uses TRBV6-1 and TRBJ2-2, with TRBD1 identical over 9 bases. The ends lost 4 bases at V and 7 bases at J; junction bases unmatched: 7. The germline V gene encodes CDR1 MNHNS and CDR2 SASEGT. This CDR3 contains 15 residues. The CDR3 DNA follows: TGTGCCAGCAGTGTGCACAGGGGGCATGACGGGGAGCTGTTTTTT. Protein sequence: CASSVHRGHDGELFF.

This clonotype was counted between two and nine times. This chain uses TRBV10-2 with TRBJ2-7, with D maybe TRBD1 (6 bases). V was pared by 2 bases and J by 2 bases, with 7 bases between. Germline V CDR1 and CDR2: WSHSY, SAAADI. The CDR3 runs 13 residues. CDR3 protein: CASSEAGAYEQYF. CDR3 in DNA: TGCGCCAGCAGTGAGGCAGGGGCCTACGAGCAGTACTTC.

Worth noting for this clonotype: One junction end does not reproduce the germline sequence, and a read error may be involved. This sequence joins TRBV6-4 and TRBJ2-2; 10 positions agree with TRBD1. CDR1 is MRHNA and CDR2 is SNTAGT in the germline V gene. The CDR3 sequence is 16 residues long. The CDR3 here is CASSALGQGNTGERFF. In DNA form, the CDR3 reads TGTGCCAGCAGTGCGCTGGGACAGGGGAACACCGGGGAGCGGTTTTTT.

This clonotype was observed a handful of times. The chain has TRBV5-6 and TRBJ1-5, with D unclear. CDR1 is SGHDT, CDR2 YYEEEE, per germline. Deletions cut 4 bases from V and 2 bases from J, with 16 bases between. This CDR3 is 16 amino acids long. CDR3 DNA: TGTGCCAGCAGCCTGACGGATGGAGTCGGCAATCAGCCCCAGCATTTT. Translated, it gives CASSLTDGVGNQPQHF. The entire variable domain, with the rest obtained from reference TRBV5-6 and TRBJ1-5, is as follows: DAGVTQSPTHLIKTRGQQVTLRCSPKSGHDTVSWYQQALGQGPQFIFQYYEEEERQRGNFPDRFSGHQFPNYSSELNVNALLLGDSALYLCASSLTDGVGNQPQHFGDGTRLSIL.

The gene calls are TRBV5-5 and TRBJ2-5; TRBD2 aligns across 10 bases. The CDR3 contains 15 residues. Germline loops: CDR1 SGHKS, CDR2 YYEKEE (reference sequence). Trimming at V came to 3 bases and at J to 0 bases, leaving 2 bases not matched to a gene. CDR3 residues: CASSYLAGDQETQYF. CDR3 coding DNA: TGTGCCAGCAGCTATCTAGCGGGGGACCAAGAGACCCAGTACTTC. The whole variable domain, remainder taken from reference TRBV5-5 and TRBJ2-5, is DAGVTQSPTHLIKTRGQQVTLRCSPISGHKSVSWYQQVLGQGPQFIFQYYEKEERGRGNFPDRFSARQFPNYSSELNVNALLLGDSALYLCASSYLAGDQETQYFGPGTRLLVL.